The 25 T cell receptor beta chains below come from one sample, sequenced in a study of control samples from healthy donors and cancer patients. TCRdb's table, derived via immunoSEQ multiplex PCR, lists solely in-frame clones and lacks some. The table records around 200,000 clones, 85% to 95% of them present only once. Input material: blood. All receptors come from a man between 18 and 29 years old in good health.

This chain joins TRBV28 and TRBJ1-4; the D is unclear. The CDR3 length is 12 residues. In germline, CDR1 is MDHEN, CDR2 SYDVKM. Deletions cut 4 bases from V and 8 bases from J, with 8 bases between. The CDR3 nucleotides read TGTGCCAGCAGTTCTTTTCGGGAAAAACTGTTTTTT. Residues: CASSSFREKLFF. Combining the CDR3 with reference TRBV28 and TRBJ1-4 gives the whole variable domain DVKVTQSSRYLVKRTGEKVFLECVQDMDHENMFWYRQDPGLGLRLIYFSYDVKMKEKGDIPEGYSVSREKKERFSLILESASTNQTSMYLCASSSFREKLFFGSGTQLSVL.

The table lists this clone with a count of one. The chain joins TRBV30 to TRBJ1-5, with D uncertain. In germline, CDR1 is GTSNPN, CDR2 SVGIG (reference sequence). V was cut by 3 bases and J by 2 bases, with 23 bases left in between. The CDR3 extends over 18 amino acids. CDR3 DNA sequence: TGTGCCTGGAGCCACCGGAGGGAAGGTCGGTCGGGCAATCAGCCCCAGCATTTT. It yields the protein CAWSHRREGRSGNQPQHF.

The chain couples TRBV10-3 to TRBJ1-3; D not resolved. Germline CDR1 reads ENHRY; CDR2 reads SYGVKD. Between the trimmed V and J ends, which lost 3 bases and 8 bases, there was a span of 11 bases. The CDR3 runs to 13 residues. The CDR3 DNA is TGTGCCATCAGTGACCCCCGAATGGACACCATATATTTT. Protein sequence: CAISDPRMDTIYF.

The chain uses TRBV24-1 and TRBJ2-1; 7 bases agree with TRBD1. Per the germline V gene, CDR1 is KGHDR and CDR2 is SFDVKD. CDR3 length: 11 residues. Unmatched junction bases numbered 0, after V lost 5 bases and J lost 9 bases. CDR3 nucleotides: TGTGCCACCAGTGGGACAGGTGAGCAGTTCTTC. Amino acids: CATSGTGEQFF.

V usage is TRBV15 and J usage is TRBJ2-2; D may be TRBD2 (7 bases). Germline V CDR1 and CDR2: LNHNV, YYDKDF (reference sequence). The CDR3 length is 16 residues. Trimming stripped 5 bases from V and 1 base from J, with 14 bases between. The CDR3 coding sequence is TGTGCCACCAGCTCGTGGCGGGGGCTGAACACCGGGGAGCTGTTTTTT. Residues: CATSSWRGLNTGELFF.

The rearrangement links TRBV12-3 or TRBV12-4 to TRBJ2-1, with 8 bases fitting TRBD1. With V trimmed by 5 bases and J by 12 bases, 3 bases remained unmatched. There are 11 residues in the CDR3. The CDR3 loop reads CASSQGAGQFF. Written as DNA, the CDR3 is TGTGCCAGCAGTCAGGGGGCTGGGCAGTTCTTC.

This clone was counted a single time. The CDR3: CASSLDWGGFEQYF. The CDR3 nucleotides are TGCGCCAGCAGCTTGGATTGGGGAGGGTTCGAGCAGTACTTC. The V and J genes are TRBV5-1 and TRBJ2-7; 7 bases are a match to TRBD2. The germline CDR1 and CDR2 sequences are SGHRS and YFSETQ. The CDR3 spans 14 residues. The V and J ends lost 0 bases and 6 bases, in that order; junction bases with no gene match: 6. Full variable domain (rest looked up from reference TRBV5-1 and TRBJ2-7): KAGVTQTPRYLIKTRGQQVTLSCSPISGHRSVSWYQQTPGQGLQFLFEYFSETQRNKGNFPGRFSGRQFSNSRSEMNVSTLELGDSALYLCASSLDWGGFEQYFGPGTRLTVT.

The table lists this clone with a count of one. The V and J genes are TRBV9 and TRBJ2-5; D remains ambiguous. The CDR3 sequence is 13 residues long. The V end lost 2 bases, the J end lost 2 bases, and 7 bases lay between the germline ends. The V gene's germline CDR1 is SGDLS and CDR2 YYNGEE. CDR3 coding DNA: TGTGCCAGCAGCGTCCGGACGCAAGAGACCCAGTACTTC. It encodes CASSVRTQETQYF.

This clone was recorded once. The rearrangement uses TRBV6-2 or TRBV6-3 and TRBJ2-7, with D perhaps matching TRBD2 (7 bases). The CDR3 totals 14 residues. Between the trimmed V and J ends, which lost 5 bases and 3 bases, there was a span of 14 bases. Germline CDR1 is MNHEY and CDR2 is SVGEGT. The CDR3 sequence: CASSHYRDYYEQYF. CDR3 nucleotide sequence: TGTGCCAGCAGTCACTACAGGGACTACTACGAGCAGTACTTC.

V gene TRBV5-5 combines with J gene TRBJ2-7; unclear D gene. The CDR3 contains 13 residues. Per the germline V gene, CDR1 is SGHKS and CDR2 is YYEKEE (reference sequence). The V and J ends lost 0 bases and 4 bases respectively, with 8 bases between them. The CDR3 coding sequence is TGTGCCAGCAGCTTGGTTCCTATTTACGAGCAGTACTTC. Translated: CASSLVPIYEQYF.

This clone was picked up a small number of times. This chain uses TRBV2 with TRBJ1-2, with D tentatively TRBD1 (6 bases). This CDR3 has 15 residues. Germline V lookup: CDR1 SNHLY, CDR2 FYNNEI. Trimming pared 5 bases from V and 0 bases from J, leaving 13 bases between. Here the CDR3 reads CASSRGQISNYGYTF. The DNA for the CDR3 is TGTGCCAGCAGTCGAGGACAGATATCTAACTATGGCTACACCTTC.

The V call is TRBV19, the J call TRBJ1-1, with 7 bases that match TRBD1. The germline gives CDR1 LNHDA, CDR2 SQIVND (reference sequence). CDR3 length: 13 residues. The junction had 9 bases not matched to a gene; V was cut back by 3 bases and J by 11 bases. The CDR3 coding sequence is TGTGCCAGTAGTATCCAAACTGACAGGGCGGCTTTCTTT. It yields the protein CASSIQTDRAAFF.

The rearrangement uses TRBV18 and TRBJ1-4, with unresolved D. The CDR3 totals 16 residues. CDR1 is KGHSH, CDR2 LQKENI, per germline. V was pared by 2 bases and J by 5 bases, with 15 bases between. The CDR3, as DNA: TGTGCCAGCTCACCATCAGTTTCCCCAGAGAATGAAAAACTGTTTTTT. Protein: CASSPSVSPENEKLFF.

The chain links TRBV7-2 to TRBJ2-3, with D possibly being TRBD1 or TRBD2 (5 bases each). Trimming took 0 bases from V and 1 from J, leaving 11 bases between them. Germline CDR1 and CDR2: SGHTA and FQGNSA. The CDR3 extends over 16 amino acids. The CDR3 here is CASSLAGGGGTDTQYF. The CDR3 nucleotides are TGTGCCAGCAGCTTAGCGGGTGGGGGTGGCACAGATACGCAGTATTTT.

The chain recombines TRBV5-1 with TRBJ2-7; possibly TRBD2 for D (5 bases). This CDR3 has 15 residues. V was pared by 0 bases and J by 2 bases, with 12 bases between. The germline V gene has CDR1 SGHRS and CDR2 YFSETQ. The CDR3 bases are TGCGCCAGCAGCTTGGCGTCAGGAGGCCCCTACGAGCAGTACTTC. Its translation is CASSLASGGPYEQYF.

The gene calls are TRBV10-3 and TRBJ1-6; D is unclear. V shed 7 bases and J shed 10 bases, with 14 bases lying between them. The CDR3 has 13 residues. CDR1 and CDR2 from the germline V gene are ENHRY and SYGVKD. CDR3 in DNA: TGTGCCATCAAGTCGGTTTCTCTATCACCCCTCCACTTT. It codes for CAIKSVSLSPLHF.

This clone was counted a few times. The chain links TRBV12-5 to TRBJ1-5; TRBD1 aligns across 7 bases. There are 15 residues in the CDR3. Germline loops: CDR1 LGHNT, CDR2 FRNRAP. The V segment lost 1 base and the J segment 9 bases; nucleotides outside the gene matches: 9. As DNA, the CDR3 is TGTGCTAGTGGTTTGGCCCTGACAGGGCCTGGGCCCCAGCATTTT. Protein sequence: CASGLALTGPGPQHF.

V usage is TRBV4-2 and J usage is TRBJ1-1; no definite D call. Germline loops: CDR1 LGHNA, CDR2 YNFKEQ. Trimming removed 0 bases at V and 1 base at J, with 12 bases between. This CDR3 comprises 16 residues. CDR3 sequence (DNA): TGTGCCAGCAGCCAAGATATCTATGGGTGGAACACTGAAGCTTTCTTT. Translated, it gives CASSQDIYGWNTEAFF.

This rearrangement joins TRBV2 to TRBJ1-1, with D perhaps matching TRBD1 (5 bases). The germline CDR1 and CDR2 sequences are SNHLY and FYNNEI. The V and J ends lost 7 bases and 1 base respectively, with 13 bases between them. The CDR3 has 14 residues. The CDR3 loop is CASTRGRGNTEAFF. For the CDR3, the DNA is TGTGCCAGCACCCGGGGAAGGGGGAACACTGAAGCTTTCTTT.

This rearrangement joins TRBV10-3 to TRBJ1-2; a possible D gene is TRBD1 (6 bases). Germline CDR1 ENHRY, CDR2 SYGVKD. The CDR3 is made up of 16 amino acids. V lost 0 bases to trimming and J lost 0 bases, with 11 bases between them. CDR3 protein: CAISESGQGTNYGYTF. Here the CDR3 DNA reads TGTGCCATCAGTGAGTCCGGGCAGGGGACTAACTATGGCTACACCTTC.

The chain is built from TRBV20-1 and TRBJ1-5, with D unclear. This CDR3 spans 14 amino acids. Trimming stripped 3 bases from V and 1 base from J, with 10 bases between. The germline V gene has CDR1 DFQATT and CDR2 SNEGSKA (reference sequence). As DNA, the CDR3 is TGCAGTGCTAGTCCCTCCGGGAGCAATCAGCCCCAGCATTTT. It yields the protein CSASPSGSNQPQHF.

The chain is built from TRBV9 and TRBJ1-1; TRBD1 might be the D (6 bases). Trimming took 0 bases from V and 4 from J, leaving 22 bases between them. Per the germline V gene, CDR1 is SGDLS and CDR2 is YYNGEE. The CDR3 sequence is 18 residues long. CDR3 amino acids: CASSVEGSGGRAGTEAFF. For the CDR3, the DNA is TGTGCCAGCAGCGTAGAGGGAAGTGGGGGCAGGGCGGGCACTGAAGCTTTCTTT.

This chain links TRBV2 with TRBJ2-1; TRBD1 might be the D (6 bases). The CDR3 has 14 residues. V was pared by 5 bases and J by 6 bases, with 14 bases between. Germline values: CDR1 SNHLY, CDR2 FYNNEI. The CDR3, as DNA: TGTGCCAGCAGTTCAAGGGGGAGAACCAATGAGCAGTTCTTC. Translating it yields CASSSRGRTNEQFF.

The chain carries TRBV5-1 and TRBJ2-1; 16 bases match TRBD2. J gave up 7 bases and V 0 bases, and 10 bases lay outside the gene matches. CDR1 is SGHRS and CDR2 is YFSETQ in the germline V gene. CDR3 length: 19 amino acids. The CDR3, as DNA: TGCGCCAGCAGCTTGGTTCCTGGGACTAGCGGGGGGGCGGTAAATGAGCAGTTCTTC. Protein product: CASSLVPGTSGGAVNEQFF.

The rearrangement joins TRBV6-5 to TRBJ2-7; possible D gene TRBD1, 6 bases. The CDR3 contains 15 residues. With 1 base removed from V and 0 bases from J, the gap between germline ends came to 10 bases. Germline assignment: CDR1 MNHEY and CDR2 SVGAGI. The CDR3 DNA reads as TGTGCCAGCAGTTACTACCCGGACAGCTCCTACGAGCAGTACTTC. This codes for CASSYYPDSSYEQYF.